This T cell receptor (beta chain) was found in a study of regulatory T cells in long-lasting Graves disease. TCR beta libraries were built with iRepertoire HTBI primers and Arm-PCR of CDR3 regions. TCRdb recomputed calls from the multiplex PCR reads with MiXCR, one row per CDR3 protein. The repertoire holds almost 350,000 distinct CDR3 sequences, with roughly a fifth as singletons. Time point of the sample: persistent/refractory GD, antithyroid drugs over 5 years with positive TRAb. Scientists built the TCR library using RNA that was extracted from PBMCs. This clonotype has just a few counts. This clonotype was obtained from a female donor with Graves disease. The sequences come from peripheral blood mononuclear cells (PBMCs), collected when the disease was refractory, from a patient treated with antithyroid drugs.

In DNA form, the CDR3 reads TGTGCCAGCTCGCAAACAGGGGAGAATCAGCCCCAGCATTTT. This encodes CASSQTGENQPQHF. V and J are TRBV18 and TRBJ1-5; 7 bases agree with TRBD1. The J segment lost 4 bases and the V segment lost 6 bases, leaving 6 bases of the junction unmatched. Germline loops: CDR1 KGHSH, CDR2 LQKENI. The CDR3 runs 14 residues.